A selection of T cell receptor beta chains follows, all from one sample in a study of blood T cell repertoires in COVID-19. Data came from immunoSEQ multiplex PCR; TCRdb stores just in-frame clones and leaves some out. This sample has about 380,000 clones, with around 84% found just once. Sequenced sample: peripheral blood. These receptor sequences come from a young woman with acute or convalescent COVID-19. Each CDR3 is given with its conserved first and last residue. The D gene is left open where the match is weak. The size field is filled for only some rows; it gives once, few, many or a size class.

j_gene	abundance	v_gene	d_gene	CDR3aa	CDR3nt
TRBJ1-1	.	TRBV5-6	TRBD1	CASTIGQGTEAFF	TGTGCCAGCACCATAGGACAGGGGACTGAAGCTTTCTTT
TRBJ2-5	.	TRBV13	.	CASSLEKLETQYF	TGTGCCAGCAGCTTAGAAAAACTAGAGACCCAGTACTTC
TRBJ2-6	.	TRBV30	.	CAWSNTGLTGANVLTF	TGTGCCTGGAGTAATACAGGGCTGACTGGGGCCAACGTCCTGACTTTC
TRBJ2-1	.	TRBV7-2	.	CASSLAIRREQFF	TGTGCCAGCAGCTTAGCGATAAGGAGGGAGCAGTTCTTC
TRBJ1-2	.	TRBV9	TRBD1	CASSVVDRGAYGYTF	TGTGCCAGCAGCGTAGTCGACAGGGGAGCCTATGGCTACACCTTC
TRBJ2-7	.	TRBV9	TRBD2	CASSLAGSYEQYF	TGTGCCAGCAGCTTAGCGGGCTCCTACGAGCAGTACTTC
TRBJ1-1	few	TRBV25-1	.	CASLGVATEAFF	TGTGCCAGCCTAGGGGTAGCCACTGAAGCTTTCTTT
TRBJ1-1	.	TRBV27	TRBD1	CASSLRGQLRGAEAFF	TGTGCCAGCAGTTTAAGGGGACAGTTGAGGGGAGCTGAAGCTTTCTTT
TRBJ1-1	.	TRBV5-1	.	CASSIDSTEAFF	TGCGCCAGCAGCATAGACAGCACTGAAGCTTTCTTT
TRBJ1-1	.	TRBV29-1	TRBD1	CSVGDRGLRTEAFF	TGCAGCGTGGGTGACAGGGGATTGAGGACTGAAGCTTTCTTT
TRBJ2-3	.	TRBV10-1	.	CASSDGGSTDTQYF	TGCGCCAGCAGTGATGGGGGCTCCACAGATACGCAGTATTTT
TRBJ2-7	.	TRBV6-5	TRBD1	CASRGDRETYEQYF	TGTGCCAGCAGGGGGGACAGAGAAACCTACGAGCAGTACTTC
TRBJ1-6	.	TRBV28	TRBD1	CASSTRDRAISPLHF	TGTGCCAGCAGTACCCGGGACAGGGCTATTTCACCCCTCCACTTT
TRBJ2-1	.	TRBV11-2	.	CASSGGAGGNEQFF	TGTGCCAGCAGCGGAGGAGCGGGTGGGAATGAGCAGTTCTTC
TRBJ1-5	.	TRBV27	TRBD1	CASSPDRDNQPQHF	TGTGCCAGCAGTCCCGACAGGGACAATCAGCCCCAGCATTTT
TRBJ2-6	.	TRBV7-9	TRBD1	CASSYASGQGSGANVLTF	TGTGCCAGCAGCTACGCTTCGGGACAGGGCTCTGGGGCCAACGTCCTGACTTTC
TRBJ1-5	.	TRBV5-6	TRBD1	CASSQQGLSNQPQHF	TGTGCCAGCAGCCAACAGGGGTTAAGCAATCAGCCCCAGCATTTT
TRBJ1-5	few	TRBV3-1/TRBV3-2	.	CASSQSNSNQPQHF	TGTGCCAGCAGCCAGTCCAATAGCAATCAGCCCCAGCATTTT
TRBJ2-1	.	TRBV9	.	CASSVDRQEPYNEQFF	TGTGCCAGCAGCGTAGATCGCCAAGAGCCCTACAATGAGCAGTTCTTC
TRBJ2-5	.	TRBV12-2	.	CASRLLIAGGPETQYF	TGTGCAAGTCGCCTCCTTATAGCGGGAGGGCCAGAGACCCAGTACTTC
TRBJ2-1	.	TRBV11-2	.	CASSFSAEQFF	TGTGCCAGCAGCTTTAGCGCTGAGCAGTTCTTC
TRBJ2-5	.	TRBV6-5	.	CASSLEETQYF	TGTGCCAGCAGTCTAGAAGAGACCCAGTACTTC
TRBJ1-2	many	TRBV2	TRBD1	CASIPDRNGGYTF	TGTGCCAGCATCCCGGACAGGAATGGTGGCTACACCTTC
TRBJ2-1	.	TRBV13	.	CASDRVTSNEQFF	TGTGCCAGTGACCGGGTCACTTCTAATGAGCAGTTCTTC
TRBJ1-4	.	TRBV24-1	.	CATGDRLGKLFF	TGTGCCACCGGCGACAGGCTGGGAAAACTGTTTTTT
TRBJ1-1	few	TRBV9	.	CASSARSRGNTEAFF	TGTGCCAGCAGCGCCCGGAGTAGGGGGAACACTGAAGCTTTCTTT
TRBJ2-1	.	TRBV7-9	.	CASSLGRGTVHNEQFF	TGTGCCAGCAGCTTAGGGAGGGGGACAGTTCACAATGAGCAGTTCTTC
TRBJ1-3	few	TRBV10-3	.	CASAGNTIYF	TGTGCCAGCGCCGGGAACACCATATATTTT
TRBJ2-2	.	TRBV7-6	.	CATRPLGDINTGELFF	TGTGCCACCCGACCTTTGGGCGACATCAACACCGGGGAGCTGTTTTTT
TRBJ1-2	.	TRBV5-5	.	CASSLAGGSGYGYTF	TGTGCCAGCAGCTTGGCCGGGGGGTCCGGCTATGGCTACACCTTC
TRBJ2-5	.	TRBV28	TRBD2	CASSFSLSGGYETQYF	TGTGCCAGCAGTTTTTCTCTTAGCGGGGGATATGAGACCCAGTACTTC
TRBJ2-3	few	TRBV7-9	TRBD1	CASSYFTGTGPDTQYF	TGTGCCAGCAGCTACTTTACCGGGACAGGCCCAGATACGCAGTATTTT
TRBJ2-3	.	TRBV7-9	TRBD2	CASSLVSAGGPLTQYF	TGTGCCAGCAGCTTAGTATCGGCGGGAGGGCCACTTACGCAGTATTTT
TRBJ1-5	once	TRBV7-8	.	CASSLEVAGFSNQPQHF	TGTGCCAGCAGCTTAGAAGTCGCCGGGTTTAGCAATCAGCCCCAGCATTTT
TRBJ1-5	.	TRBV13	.	CASSLEGRQPQHF	TGTGCCAGCAGCTTAGAGGGGAGGCAGCCCCAGCATTTT
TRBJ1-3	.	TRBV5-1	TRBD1	CASSTGQDRGVRNTIYF	TGCGCCAGCAGCACCGGCCAGGACAGGGGAGTCAGAAACACCATATATTTT
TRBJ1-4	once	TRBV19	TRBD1	CATRQGSEKLFF	TGTGCCACACGACAGGGGAGTGAAAAACTGTTTTTT
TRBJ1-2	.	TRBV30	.	CAWSEVGDGGGYTF	TGTGCCTGGAGTGAGGTGGGGGACGGGGGTGGCTACACCTTC
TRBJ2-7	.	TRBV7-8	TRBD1	CASSPTGGNEQYF	TGTGCCAGCAGCCCTACAGGGGGAAACGAGCAGTACTTC
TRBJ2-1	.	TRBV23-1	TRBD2	CASSQRPQRDEQFF	TGCGCCAGCAGTCAGCGACCCCAGCGGGACGAGCAGTTCTTC
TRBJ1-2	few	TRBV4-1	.	CASSQDPGIYGYTF	TGCGCCAGCAGCCAAGATCCAGGGATCTATGGCTACACCTTC
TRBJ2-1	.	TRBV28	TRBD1	CASKRTGPPGGFF	TGTGCCAGCAAACGGACAGGGCCCCCCGGTGGGTTCTTC
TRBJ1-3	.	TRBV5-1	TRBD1	CASSSQGSAGNTIYF	TGCGCCAGCAGCTCACAGGGGAGCGCTGGAAACACCATATATTTT
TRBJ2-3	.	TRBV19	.	CASSIAGTDTQYF	TGTGCCAGTAGTATAGCTGGCACAGATACGCAGTATTTT
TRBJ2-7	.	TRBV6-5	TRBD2	CASSYSGGGEQYF	TGTGCCAGCAGTTACTCTGGGGGGGGCGAGCAGTACTTC
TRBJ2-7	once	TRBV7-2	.	CASSLVGRGEQYF	TGTGCCAGCAGCTTAGTAGGCCGGGGCGAGCAGTACTTC
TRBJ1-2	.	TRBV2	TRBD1	CASSEPGTGEGPGGYTF	TGTGCCAGCAGTGAACCAGGGACAGGGGAAGGTCCAGGCGGCTACACCTTC
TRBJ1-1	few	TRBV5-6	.	CASSLTGRGAEAFF	TGTGCCAGCAGCCTTACAGGGCGAGGGGCTGAAGCTTTCTTT
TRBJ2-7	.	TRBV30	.	CAWSQSPGGRYEQYF	TGTGCCTGGAGTCAAAGCCCTGGGGGCAGGTACGAGCAGTACTTC
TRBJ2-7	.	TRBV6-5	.	CASSYSGRAREQYF	TGTGCCAGCAGTTACTCGGGCAGGGCAAGGGAGCAGTACTTC
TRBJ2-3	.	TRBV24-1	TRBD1	CATRGTGGTDTQYF	TGTGCCACCAGGGGGACAGGGGGGACAGATACGCAGTATTTT
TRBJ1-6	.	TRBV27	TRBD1	CASSPLGQGDNSPLHF	TGTGCCAGCAGTCCTCTCGGACAGGGAGATAATTCACCCCTCCACTTT
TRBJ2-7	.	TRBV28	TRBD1	CASSGVTGIASYEQYF	TGTGCCAGCAGTGGGGTGACAGGGATAGCGTCCTACGAGCAGTACTTC